What follows describes a single T cell receptor (beta chain). This receptor's antigen is unknown. No qualities accompany the bases; no much larger clone lies one base away. The entry originates in a study of OX40 agonist ivuxolimab in advanced cancers. With regard to the full study: Ivuxolimab was an agonistic, fully human IgG2 monoclonal antibody directed against OX40 (CD134), a costimulatory receptor. Intravenous ivuxolimab was administered to patients every 2 weeks at six dose levels: 0.01, 0.1, 0.3, 1.5, 3 and 10 mg/kg. Of the 50 or so patients in dose escalation, some 20 had hepatocellular carcinoma, approximately 15 had melanoma, 9 had renal cell carcinoma and 9 had head and neck cancer. In the dose-escalation cohort, 82.7% of patients were male, and the mean age was approximately 64 years, with a range of about 23 to 85. Patients were allowed to have had prior anti-PD-1, anti-PD-L1 or anti-CTLA-4 therapy, and 40% of the dose-escalation patients had been treated with checkpoint inhibitors. Three dose-escalation patients achieved partial responses, one with hepatocellular carcinoma and two with cutaneous melanoma. The purpose of peripheral TCRbeta sequencing was to test whether ivuxolimab changed TCR sequence diversity and led to clonal T-cell expansion. The monotherapy dose-escalation portion (N ≈ 50 patients) of the phase I ivuxolimab trial is reported in the paper.

The trial excluded patients who had a history of autoimmune disease or who were on systemic immunosuppression. Peripheral blood for TCR sequencing was collected from all dose cohorts at baseline, on cycle 4 day 1, and on cycle 7 day 1. The samples were drawn from a first-in-human, open-label, multicenter phase I dose-escalation trial of ivuxolimab. The trial enrolled adults with locally advanced or metastatic head and neck squamous cell, hepatocellular, melanoma or renal cell carcinoma. Before TCR sequencing, CD4+ T cells and CD8+ T cells from peripheral blood were sorted into separate populations. General study outcomes and caveats: At doses from 0.1 to 3.0 mg/kg, clonal expansion was seen in both CD4+ and CD8+ blood T cells between baseline and week 6. After ivuxolimab, CD8+ T cells had more expanded clones than CD4+ T cells on average. The antigen specificity of the peripheral T cells that underwent clonal expansion was not determined. Low levels of normalized T-cell clonal expansion were also seen in some patients who did not respond. In the 0.1-3.0 mg/kg groups, partial responders had among the lowest normalized peripheral clonal expansion, particularly in CD8+ T cells.

To sequence the TCRbeta CDR3 region, genomic DNA was isolated from the sorted cells. The immunoSEQ Assay was used to sequence the TCRbeta CDR3 regions. TCRdb holds this immuneACCESS table with in-frame rearrangements only. Some clones are missing; in checked studies, unresolved V genes explain under half, and the rest has no known cause. In all, the sample holds approximately 70,000 clones, and 77% of those were seen once. Jointly, the top ten make up 1.6% of the sample. This TCR derives from an adult with an advanced solid tumor such as melanoma, head and neck, liver or kidney cancer. The input for sequencing was CD4+ or CD8+ T cells sorted from blood, taken in a trial of the OX40 agonist ivuxolimab.

The CDR3 region reads CASSTDRAGYGYTF. The nucleotide sequence is TGTGCCAGCAGTACCGACAGGGCGGGCTATGGCTACACCTTC. Recombination joined TRBV28 with TRBJ1-2; 7 central bases correspond to TRBD1. After removal of 5 bases from V and 4 bases from J, the junction retains 7 bases not matched to a gene. The germline V gene gives CDR1 as MDHEN and CDR2 as SYDVKM. The CDR3 numbers 14 residues from cysteine through phenylalanine. CDR3 DNA is the only sequence kept; it has 42 bases, read in frame from the first base.